This T cell receptor (beta chain) was documented in a study of neoadjuvant anti-PD-1 for oral cavity cancer. Assay: immunoSEQ multiplex PCR; the TCRdb copy retains only in-frame clones and omits some. The sample carries tens of thousands of clones, around 45% recorded once. This clone was recorded at least ten times. What it binds is unknown. The time point here: after neoadjuvant nivolumab, at surgical resection. These oral cavity squamous cell carcinomas were HPV-negative and locally advanced. The J segment lost 6 bases and the V segment lost 8 bases, leaving 6 bases of the junction unmatched. Germline loops: CDR1 MNHEY, CDR2 SVGAGI. The CDR3 length is 13 residues. Notes on the study in general: Larger post-treatment preexisting tumor clones tracked with greater tumor shrinkage.

The source was tumor tissue, collected after nivolumab (anti-PD-1) treatment. This rearrangement joins TRBV6-5 to TRBJ2-2; 7 positions agree with TRBD1. This sequence originates from a person between 35 and 79 years old with oral cavity squamous cell carcinoma. This CDR3 reads CASRDRDAGELFF. CDR3 DNA sequence: TGTGCCAGCCGCGACAGGGACGCCGGGGAGCTGTTTTTT.